This record concerns one T cell receptor (beta chain) sequence. This sample also contains other DNA sequences that code for the same CDR3. This sample stems from a study of shared clonotypes between healthy human individuals. Germline CDR1 SGHAT, CDR2 FQNNGV. Trimming shortened V by 2 bases and J by 0 bases, and 10 bases separated the two germline ends. This CDR3 is 16 amino acids long. TCRdb's copy holds only in-frame clones and misses some; the assay was immunoSEQ multiplex PCR. The sample lists over a million clones; around 82% were seen once. The sequence was obtained from a young man in good health. Some clones in this sample may be carry-over from other donors' samples. The chain uses TRBV11-2 and TRBJ1-4, with D maybe TRBD1 (5 bases). Specimen: memory CD4+ T cells from PBMCs. Sample subset: CD45RA-negative fraction. In DNA form, the CDR3 reads TGTGCCAGCAGCTTATTGGGGGGGGCAACTAATGAAAAACTGTTTTTT. Translating gives CASSLLGGATNEKLFF.